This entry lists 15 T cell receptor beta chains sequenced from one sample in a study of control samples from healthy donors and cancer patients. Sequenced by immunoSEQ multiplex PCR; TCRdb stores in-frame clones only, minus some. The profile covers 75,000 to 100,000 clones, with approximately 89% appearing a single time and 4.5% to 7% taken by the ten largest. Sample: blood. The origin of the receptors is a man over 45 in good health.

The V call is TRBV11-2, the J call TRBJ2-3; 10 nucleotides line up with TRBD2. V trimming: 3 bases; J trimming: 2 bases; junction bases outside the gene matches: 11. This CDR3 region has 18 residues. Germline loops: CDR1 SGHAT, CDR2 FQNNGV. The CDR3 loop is CASSFRLGSGGITDTQYF. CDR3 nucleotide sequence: TGTGCCAGCAGCTTTCGTTTGGGTAGCGGGGGGATCACAGATACGCAGTATTTT.

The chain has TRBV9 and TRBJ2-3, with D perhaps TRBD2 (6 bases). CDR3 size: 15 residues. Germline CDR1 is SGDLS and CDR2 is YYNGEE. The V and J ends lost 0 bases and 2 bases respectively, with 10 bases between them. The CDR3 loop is CASSVGASDTDTQYF. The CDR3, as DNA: TGTGCCAGCAGCGTAGGGGCTAGCGACACAGATACGCAGTATTTT.

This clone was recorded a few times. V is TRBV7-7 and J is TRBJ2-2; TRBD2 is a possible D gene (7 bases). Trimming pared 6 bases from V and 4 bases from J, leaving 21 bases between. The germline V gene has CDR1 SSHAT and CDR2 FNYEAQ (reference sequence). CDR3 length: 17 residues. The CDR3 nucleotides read TGTGCCAGCAGTCCGATAGGGGGGGGCTTTGGCACCGGGGAGCTGTTTTTT. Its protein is CASSPIGGGFGTGELFF.

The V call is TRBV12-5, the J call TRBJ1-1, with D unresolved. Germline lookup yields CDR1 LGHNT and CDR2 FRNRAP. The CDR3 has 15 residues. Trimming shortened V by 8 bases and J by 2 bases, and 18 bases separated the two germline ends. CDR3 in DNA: TGTGCTAGTACACCCACCACGATTACTAACACTGAAGCTTTCTTT. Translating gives CASTPTTITNTEAFF.

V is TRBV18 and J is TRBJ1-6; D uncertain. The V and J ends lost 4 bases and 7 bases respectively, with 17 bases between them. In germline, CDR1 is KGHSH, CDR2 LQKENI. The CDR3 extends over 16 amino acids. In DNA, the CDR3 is TGTGCCAGCTCACGTTTCGAGGGTTTGGGGAATTCACCCCTCCACTTT. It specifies CASSRFEGLGNSPLHF.

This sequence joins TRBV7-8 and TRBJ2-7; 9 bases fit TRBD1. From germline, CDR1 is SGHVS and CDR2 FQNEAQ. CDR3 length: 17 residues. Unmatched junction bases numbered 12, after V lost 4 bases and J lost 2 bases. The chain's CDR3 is CASSSSRAGTGPYEQYF. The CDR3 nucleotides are TGTGCCAGCAGCTCATCTAGGGCCGGGACAGGGCCCTACGAGCAGTACTTC.

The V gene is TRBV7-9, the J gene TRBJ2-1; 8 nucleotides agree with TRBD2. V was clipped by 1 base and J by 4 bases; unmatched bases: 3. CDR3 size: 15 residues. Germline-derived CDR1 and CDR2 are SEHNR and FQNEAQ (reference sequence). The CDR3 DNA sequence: TGTGCCAGCAGCTTAGAACGGGGGGGATACAATGAGCAGTTCTTC. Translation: CASSLERGGYNEQFF.

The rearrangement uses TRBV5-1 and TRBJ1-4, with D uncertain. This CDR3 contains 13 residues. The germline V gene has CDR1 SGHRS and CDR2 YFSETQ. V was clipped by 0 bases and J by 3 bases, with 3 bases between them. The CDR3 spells CASSLGPNEKLFF. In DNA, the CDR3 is TGCGCCAGCAGCTTGGGCCCTAATGAAAAACTGTTTTTT.

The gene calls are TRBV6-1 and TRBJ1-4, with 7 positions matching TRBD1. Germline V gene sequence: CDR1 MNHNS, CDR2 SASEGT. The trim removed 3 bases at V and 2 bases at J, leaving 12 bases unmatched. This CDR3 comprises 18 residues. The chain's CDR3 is CASSDNYRGQGTNEKLFF. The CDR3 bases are TGTGCCAGCAGTGATAACTACAGGGGCCAGGGGACTAATGAAAAACTGTTTTTT.

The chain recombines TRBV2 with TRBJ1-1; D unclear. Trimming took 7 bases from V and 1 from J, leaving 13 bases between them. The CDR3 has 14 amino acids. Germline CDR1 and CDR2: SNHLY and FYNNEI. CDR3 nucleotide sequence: TGTGCCAGCATTTTCAAGGTCACGAACACTGAAGCTTTCTTT. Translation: CASIFKVTNTEAFF.

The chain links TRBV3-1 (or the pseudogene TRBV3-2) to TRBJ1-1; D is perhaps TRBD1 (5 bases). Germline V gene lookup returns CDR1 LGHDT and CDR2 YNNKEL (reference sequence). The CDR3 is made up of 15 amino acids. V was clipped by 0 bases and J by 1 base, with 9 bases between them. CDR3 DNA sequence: TGTGCCAGCAGCCAAGAGGGGGGACCGAACACTGAAGCTTTCTTT. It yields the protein CASSQEGGPNTEAFF.

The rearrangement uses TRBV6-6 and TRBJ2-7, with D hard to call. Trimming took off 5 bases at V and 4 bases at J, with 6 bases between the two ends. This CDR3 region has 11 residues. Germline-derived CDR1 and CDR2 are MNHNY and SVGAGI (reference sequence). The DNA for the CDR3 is TGTGCCAGCAGTCCTCTGTACGAGCAGTACTTC. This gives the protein CASSPLYEQYF.

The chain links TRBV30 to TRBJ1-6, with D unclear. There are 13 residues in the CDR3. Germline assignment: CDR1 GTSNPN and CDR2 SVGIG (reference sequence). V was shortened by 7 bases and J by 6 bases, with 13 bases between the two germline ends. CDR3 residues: CAFARVLNSPLHF. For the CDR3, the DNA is TGTGCCTTCGCCCGGGTCCTTAATTCACCCCTCCACTTT.

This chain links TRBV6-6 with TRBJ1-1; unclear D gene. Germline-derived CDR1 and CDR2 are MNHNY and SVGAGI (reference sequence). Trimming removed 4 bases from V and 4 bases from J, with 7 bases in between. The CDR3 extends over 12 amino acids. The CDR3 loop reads CASSSIGTEAFF. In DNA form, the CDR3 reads TGTGCCAGCAGTTCCATAGGCACTGAAGCTTTCTTT.

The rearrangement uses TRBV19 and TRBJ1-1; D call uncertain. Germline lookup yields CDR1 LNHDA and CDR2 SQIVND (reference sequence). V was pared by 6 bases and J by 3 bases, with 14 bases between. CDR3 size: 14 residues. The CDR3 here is CASRISTGYTEAFF. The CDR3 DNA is TGTGCCAGTAGAATCTCAACCGGTTACACTGAAGCTTTCTTT.